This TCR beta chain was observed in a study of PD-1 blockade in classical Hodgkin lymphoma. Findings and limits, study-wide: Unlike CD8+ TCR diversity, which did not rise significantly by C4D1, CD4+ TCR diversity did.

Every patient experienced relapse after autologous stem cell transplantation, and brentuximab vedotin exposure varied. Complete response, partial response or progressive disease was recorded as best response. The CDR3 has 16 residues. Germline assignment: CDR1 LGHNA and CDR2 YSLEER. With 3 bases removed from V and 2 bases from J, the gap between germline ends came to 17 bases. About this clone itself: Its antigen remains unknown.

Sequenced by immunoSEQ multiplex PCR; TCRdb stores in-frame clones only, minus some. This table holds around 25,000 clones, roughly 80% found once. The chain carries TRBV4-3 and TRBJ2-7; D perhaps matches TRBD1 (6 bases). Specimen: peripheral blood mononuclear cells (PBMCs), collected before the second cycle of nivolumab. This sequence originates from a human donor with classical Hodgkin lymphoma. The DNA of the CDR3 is TGCGCCAGCAGCCATGATACTGGGACACAAACCTACGAGCAGTACTTC. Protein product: CASSHDTGTQTYEQYF.